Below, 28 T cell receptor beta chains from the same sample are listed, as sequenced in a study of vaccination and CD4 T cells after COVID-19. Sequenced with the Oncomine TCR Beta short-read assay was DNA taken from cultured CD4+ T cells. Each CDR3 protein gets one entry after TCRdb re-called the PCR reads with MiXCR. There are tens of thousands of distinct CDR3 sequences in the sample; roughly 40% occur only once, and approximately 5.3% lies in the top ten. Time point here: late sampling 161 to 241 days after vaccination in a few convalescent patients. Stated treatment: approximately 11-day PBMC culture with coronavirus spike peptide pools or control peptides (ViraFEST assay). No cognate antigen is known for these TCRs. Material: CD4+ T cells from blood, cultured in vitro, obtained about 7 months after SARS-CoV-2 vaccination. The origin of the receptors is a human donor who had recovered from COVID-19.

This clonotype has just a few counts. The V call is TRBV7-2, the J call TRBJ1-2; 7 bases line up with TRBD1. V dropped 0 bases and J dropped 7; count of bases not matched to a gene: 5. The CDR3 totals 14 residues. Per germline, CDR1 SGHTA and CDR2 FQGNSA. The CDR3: CASSLAEGAGGYTF. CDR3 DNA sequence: TGTGCCAGCAGCTTAGCGGAGGGGGCCGGTGGCTACACCTTC.

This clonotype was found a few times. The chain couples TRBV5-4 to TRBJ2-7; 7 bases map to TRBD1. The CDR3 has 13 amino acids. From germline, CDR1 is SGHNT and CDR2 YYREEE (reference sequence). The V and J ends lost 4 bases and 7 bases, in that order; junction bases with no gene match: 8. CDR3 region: CASSRGQALEQYF. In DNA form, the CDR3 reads TGTGCCAGCAGCAGAGGACAGGCCCTGGAGCAGTACTTC.

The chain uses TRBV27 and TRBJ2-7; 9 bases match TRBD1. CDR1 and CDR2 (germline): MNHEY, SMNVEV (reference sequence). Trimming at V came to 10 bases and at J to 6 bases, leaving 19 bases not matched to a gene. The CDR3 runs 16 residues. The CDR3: CANNLPSRDREFEQYF. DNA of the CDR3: TGTGCCAATAACCTCCCGTCGCGGGACAGGGAATTCGAGCAGTACTTC.

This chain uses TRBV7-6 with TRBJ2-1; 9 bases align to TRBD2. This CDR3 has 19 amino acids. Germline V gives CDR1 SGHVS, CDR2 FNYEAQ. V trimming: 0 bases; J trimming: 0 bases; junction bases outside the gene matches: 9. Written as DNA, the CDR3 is TGTGCCAGCAGCTTAGCACTAGCGGGTGGTCGGAGCTCCTACAATGAGCAGTTCTTC. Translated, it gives CASSLALAGGRSSYNEQFF.

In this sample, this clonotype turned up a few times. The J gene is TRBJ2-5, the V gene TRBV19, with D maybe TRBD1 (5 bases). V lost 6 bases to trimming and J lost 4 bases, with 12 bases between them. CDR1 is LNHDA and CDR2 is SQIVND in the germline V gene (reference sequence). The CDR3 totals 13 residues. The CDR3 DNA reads TGTGCCAGTAGGGATACAGGAGTAGAGACCCAGTACTTC. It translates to CASRDTGVETQYF. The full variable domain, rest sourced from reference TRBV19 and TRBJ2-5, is DGGITQSPKYLFRKEGQNVTLSCEQNLNHDAMYWYRQDPGQGLRLIYYSQIVNDFQKGDIAEGYSVSREKKESFPLTVTSAQKNPTAFYLCASRDTGVETQYFGPGTRLLVL.

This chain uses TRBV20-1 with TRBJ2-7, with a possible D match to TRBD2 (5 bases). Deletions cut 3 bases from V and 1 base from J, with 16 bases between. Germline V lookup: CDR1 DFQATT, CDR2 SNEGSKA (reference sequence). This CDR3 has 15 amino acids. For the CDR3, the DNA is TGCAGTGCTAGGGAGCTGGGGAGAGGGTCCTACGAGCAGTACTTC. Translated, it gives CSARELGRGSYEQYF.

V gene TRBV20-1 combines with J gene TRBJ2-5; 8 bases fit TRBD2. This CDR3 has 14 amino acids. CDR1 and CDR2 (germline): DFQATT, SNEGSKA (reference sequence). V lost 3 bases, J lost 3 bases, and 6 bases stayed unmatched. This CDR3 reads CSARRAGVEETQYF. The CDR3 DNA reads TGCAGTGCTAGGCGAGCGGGAGTGGAAGAGACCCAGTACTTC.

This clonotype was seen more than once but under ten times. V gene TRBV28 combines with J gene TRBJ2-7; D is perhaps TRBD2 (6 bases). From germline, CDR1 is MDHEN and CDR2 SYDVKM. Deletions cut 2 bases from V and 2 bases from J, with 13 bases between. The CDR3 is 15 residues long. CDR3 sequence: CASSLPGTGAYEQYF. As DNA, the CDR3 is TGTGCCAGCAGTTTACCAGGGACTGGGGCCTACGAGCAGTACTTC.

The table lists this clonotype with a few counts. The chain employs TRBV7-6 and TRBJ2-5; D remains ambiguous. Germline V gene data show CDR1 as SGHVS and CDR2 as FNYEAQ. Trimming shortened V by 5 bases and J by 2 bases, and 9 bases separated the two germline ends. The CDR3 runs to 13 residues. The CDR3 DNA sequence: TGTGCCAGCAGCCCCTCCGGACAAGAGACCCAGTACTTC. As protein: CASSPSGQETQYF.

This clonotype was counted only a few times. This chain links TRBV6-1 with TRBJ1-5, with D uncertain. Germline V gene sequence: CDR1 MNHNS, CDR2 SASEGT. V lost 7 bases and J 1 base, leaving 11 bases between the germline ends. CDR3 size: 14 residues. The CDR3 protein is CASTPGRSNQPQHF. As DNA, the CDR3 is TGTGCCAGCACCCCCGGTAGGAGCAATCAGCCCCAGCATTTT.

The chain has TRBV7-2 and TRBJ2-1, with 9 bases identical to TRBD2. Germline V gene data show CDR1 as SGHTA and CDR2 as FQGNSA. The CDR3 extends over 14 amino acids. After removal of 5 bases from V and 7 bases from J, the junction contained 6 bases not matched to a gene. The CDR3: CASSPGGRGNEQFF. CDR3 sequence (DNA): TGTGCCAGCAGCCCAGGCGGGAGGGGGAATGAGCAGTTCTTC.

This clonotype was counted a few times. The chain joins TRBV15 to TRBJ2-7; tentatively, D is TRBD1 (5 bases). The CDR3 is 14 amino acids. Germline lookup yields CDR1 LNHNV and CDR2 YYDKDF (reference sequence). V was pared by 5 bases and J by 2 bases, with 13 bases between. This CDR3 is CATSVRQQTYEQYF. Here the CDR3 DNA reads TGTGCCACCAGCGTTCGACAGCAGACCTACGAGCAGTACTTC. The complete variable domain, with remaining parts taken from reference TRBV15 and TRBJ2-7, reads DAMVIQNPRYQVTQFGKPVTLSCSQTLNHNVMYWYQQKSSQAPKLLFHYYDKDFNNEADTPDNFQSRRPNTSFCFLDIRSPGLGDTAMYLCATSVRQQTYEQYFGPGTRLTVT.

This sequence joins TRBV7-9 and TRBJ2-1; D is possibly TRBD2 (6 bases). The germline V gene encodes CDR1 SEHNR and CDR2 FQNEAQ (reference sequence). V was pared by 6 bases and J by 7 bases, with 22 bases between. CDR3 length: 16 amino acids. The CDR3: CASSSSLGGTGNEQFF. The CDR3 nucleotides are TGTGCCAGCAGTTCGAGCCTCGGAGGGACGGGGAATGAGCAGTTCTTC.

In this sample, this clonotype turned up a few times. The CDR3, as DNA: TGCAGTGCTAGTGGAGGGGGCAACTATGGCTACACCTTC. Encoded protein: CSASGGGNYGYTF. The J gene is TRBJ1-2, the V gene TRBV20-1, with TRBD1 matching 7 bases. Germline trimming cut 3 bases from V and 2 bases from J; bases unmatched to any gene: 3. The germline gives CDR1 DFQATT, CDR2 SNEGSKA (reference sequence). The CDR3 has 13 residues.

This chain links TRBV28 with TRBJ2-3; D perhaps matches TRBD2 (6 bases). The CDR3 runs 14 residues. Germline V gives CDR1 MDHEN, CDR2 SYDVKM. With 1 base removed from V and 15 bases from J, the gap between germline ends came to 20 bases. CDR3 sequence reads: CASSLFMPPGESYF. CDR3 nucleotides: TGTGCCAGCAGTTTATTTATGCCCCCGGGAGAAAGTTATTTT.

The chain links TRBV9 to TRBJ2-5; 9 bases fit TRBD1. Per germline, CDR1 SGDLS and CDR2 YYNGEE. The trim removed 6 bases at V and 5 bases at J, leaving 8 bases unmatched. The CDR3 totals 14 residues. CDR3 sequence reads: CASNVGQGTETQYF. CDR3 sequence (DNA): TGTGCCAGCAACGTGGGACAGGGAACGGAGACCCAGTACTTC.

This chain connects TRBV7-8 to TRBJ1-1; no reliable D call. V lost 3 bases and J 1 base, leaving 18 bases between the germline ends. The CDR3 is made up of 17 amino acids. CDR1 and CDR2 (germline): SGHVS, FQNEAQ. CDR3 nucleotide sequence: TGTGCCAGCAGCTTCTCCCCAATGACGAGACAGAACACTGAAGCTTTCTTT. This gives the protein CASSFSPMTRQNTEAFF. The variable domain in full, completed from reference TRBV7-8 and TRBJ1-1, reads GAGVSQSPRYKVAKRGQDVALRCDPISGHVSLFWYQQALGQGPEFLTYFQNEAQLDKSGLPSDRFFAERPEGSVSTLKIQRTQQEDSAVYLCASSFSPMTRQNTEAFFGQGTRLTVV.

In DNA form, the CDR3 reads TGTGCCAGCAGTGAAGACCGGGGGAACTACAATGAGCAGTTCTTC. Residues: CASSEDRGNYNEQFF. This chain links TRBV6-1 with TRBJ2-1; D might be TRBD2 (6 bases). Trimming pared 1 base from V and 3 bases from J, leaving 10 bases between. The germline V gene encodes CDR1 MNHNS and CDR2 SASEGT. The CDR3 is 15 amino acids.

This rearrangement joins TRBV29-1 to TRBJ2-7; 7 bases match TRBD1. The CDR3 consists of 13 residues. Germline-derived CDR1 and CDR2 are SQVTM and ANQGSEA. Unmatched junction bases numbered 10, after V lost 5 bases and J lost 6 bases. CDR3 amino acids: CSVRDSSGSEQYF. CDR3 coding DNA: TGCAGCGTTAGGGACAGCTCAGGCAGCGAGCAGTACTTC.

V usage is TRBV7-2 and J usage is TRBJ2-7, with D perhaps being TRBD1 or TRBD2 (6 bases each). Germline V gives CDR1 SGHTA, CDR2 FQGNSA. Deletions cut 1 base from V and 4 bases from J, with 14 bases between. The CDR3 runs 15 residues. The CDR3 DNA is TGTGCCAGCAGCTTAGAGGGGGGTCTGTCGTACGAGCAGTACTTC. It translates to CASSLEGGLSYEQYF.

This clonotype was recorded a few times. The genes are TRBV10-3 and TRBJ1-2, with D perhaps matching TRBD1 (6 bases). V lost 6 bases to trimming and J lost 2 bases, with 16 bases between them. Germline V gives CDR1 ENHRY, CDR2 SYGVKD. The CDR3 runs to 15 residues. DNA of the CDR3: TGTGCCATCAGCGACCTCGGACAGCTGAACTATGGCTACACCTTC. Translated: CAISDLGQLNYGYTF.

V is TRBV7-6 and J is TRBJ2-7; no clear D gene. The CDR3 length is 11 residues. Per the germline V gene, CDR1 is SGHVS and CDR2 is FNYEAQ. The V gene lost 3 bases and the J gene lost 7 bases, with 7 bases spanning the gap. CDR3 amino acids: CASSLGREQYF. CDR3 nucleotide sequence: TGTGCCAGCAGCTTGGGCAGGGAGCAGTACTTC.

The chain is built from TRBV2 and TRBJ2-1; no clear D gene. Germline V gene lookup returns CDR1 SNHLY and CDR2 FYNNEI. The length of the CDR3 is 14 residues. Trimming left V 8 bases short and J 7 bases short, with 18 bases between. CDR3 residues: CASSSRRSSNEQFF. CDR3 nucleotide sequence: TGTGCCAGCTCGTCTCGTCGAAGTTCTAATGAGCAGTTCTTC.

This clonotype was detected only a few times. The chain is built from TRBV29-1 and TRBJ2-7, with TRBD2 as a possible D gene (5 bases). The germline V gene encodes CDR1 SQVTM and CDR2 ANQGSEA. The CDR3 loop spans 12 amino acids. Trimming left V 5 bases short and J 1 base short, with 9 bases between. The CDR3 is CSVSGRSYEQYF. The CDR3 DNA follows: TGCAGCGTTAGCGGCCGTTCCTACGAGCAGTACTTC.

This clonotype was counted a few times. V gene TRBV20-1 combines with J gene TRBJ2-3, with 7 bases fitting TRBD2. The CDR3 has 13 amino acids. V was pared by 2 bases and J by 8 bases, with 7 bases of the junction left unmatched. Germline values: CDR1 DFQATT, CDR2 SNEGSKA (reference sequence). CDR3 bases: TGCAGTGCTAGACAGGGAGGGCGGGGTACGCAGTATTTT. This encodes CSARQGGRGTQYF.

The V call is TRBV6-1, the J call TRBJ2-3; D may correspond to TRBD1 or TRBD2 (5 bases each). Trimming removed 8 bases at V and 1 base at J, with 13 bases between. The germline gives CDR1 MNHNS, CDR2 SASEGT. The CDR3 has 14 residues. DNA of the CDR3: TGTGCCAGCGTTGGGGGAGTGGGCACAGATACGCAGTATTTT. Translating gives CASVGGVGTDTQYF.

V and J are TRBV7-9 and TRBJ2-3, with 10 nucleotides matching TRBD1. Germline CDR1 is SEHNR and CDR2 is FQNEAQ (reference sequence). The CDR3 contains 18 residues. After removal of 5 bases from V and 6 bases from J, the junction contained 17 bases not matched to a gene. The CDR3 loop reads CASSPRGPGTGAGDTQYF. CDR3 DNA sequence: TGTGCCAGCAGCCCCAGAGGTCCAGGGACAGGGGCAGGGGATACGCAGTATTTT.

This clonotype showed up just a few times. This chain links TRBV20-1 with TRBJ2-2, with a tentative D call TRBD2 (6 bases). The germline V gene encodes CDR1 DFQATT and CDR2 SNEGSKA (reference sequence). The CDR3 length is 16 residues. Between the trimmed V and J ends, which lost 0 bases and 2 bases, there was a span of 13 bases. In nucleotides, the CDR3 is TGCAGTGCTAGAGAAGCGGGCGGGGCAAACACCGGGGAGCTGTTTTTT. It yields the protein CSAREAGGANTGELFF.